These 21 T cell receptor beta chains originate from one sample sequenced in a study of blood T cell repertoires in COVID-19. Profiling relied on immunoSEQ multiplex PCR, and the TCRdb table lists in-frame clones only, not all of them. The data contain about 280,000 clones, approximately 86% of them singletons. The sample was peripheral blood. These receptors all stem from a woman in her 70s with COVID-19, enrolled during active disease.

This chain uses TRBV28 with TRBJ1-2; D ambiguous. Germline lookup yields CDR1 MDHEN and CDR2 SYDVKM. The length of the CDR3 is 15 residues. Trimming shortened V by 5 bases and J by 6 bases, and 19 bases separated the two germline ends. The CDR3, as DNA: TGTGCCAGCAGTATAATTAACCCACTTGTGGATGGCTACACCTTC. Amino acids: CASSIINPLVDGYTF.

The chain combines TRBV9 with TRBJ2-1; 7 nucleotides match TRBD2. The CDR3 is 16 residues long. The V and J ends lost 0 bases and 4 bases, in that order; junction bases with no gene match: 7. Germline CDR1 reads SGDLS; CDR2 reads YYNGEE. The CDR3 nucleotides are TGTGCCAGCAGCGTAGTTGGGCTAGCGGCGTACAATGAGCAGTTCTTC. It yields the protein CASSVVGLAAYNEQFF.

DNA of the CDR3: TGTGCCACCAGTGCTAGGGGTGAAGAGACCCAGTACTTC. It specifies CATSARGEETQYF. V and J are TRBV24-1 and TRBJ2-5; D is perhaps TRBD1 (5 bases). Germline values: CDR1 KGHDR, CDR2 SFDVKD. The CDR3 covers 13 residues. Trimming pared 5 bases from V and 3 bases from J, leaving 9 bases between.

As regards this clone: The junction and the germline gene differ at one end; a read error may be behind it. The chain uses TRBV7-9 and TRBJ1-1, with unresolved D. This CDR3 spans 14 amino acids. The germline V gene has CDR1 SEHNR and CDR2 FQNEAQ (reference sequence). DNA for the CDR3: TGTGCCAGCGGAACAAGCCAGCGGAACGCTGAAGCTTTCTTT. It encodes CASGTSQRNAEAFF.

V and J are TRBV30 and TRBJ1-5, with 9 bases fitting TRBD1. In germline, CDR1 is GTSNPN, CDR2 SVGIG (reference sequence). The CDR3 is made up of 17 amino acids. With 2 bases clipped from V and 0 bases from J, the junction kept 8 bases outside the gene matches. The chain's CDR3 is CAWSSGQGTISNQPQHF. CDR3 bases: TGTGCCTGGAGTTCTGGACAGGGGACTATTAGCAATCAGCCCCAGCATTTT.

V and J are TRBV24-1 and TRBJ2-3; 13 nucleotides align to TRBD2. Germline V gene data show CDR1 as KGHDR and CDR2 as SFDVKD. The CDR3 has 16 residues. Trimming removed 3 bases from V and 10 bases from J; junction bases left unmatched: 9. Written as DNA, the CDR3 is TGTGCCACCAGTGATCCACTAGCGGGGGGGCCCTCTGCGCAGTATTTT. It specifies CATSDPLAGGPSAQYF.

The chain is built from TRBV3-1 (or the pseudogene TRBV3-2) and TRBJ2-7; TRBD1 matches at 8 bases. Unmatched junction bases numbered 17, after V lost 2 bases and J lost 5 bases. The germline V gene encodes CDR1 LGHDT and CDR2 YNNKEL (reference sequence). This CDR3 has 18 amino acids. The chain's CDR3 is CASSQIGGRGRGFDEQYF. The CDR3 DNA reads TGTGCCAGCAGCCAAATCGGAGGCAGGGGGCGCGGATTTGACGAGCAGTACTTC.

The chain recombines TRBV11-2 with TRBJ1-1, with TRBD1 identical over 9 bases. From germline, CDR1 is SGHAT and CDR2 FQNNGV. The CDR3 runs 13 residues. V was pared by 4 bases and J by 8 bases, with 5 bases of the junction left unmatched. The CDR3 bases are TGTGCCAGCAGCTCCGGACAGGGGACGGAAGCTTTCTTT. Its protein product is CASSSGQGTEAFF.

The chain recombines TRBV6-5 with TRBJ2-5; 12 nucleotides match TRBD2. There are 15 residues in the CDR3. V lost 5 bases and J lost 1; bases outside the gene matches: 2. Per the germline V gene, CDR1 is MNHEY and CDR2 is SVGAGI. CDR3 protein: CASSPSGGVQETQYF. CDR3 sequence (DNA): TGTGCCAGCAGTCCTAGCGGGGGGGTCCAAGAGACCCAGTACTTC.

With regard to this clone: Other DNA sequences from this sample encode an identical CDR3 as well. DNA for the CDR3: TGCGCCAGCAGCTTGGCCGGGACAGGGGGTTACGAGCAGTACTTC. Translated: CASSLAGTGGYEQYF. The rearrangement uses TRBV5-1 and TRBJ2-7; TRBD1 aligns across 11 bases. Germline V gene sequence: CDR1 SGHRS, CDR2 YFSETQ. With 0 bases clipped from V and 4 bases from J, the junction kept 3 bases outside the gene matches. The CDR3 sequence is 15 residues long.

The genes are TRBV30 and TRBJ2-7, with 8 bases aligning to TRBD1. Germline values: CDR1 GTSNPN, CDR2 SVGIG (reference sequence). The CDR3 sequence is 14 residues long. The V and J ends lost 3 bases and 2 bases, in that order; junction bases with no gene match: 6. The CDR3, as DNA: TGTGCCTGGAGGGGTGACAGGGGCACCTACGAGCAGTACTTC. Translation: CAWRGDRGTYEQYF.

This chain links TRBV6-2 or TRBV6-3 with TRBJ1-1; 7 positions match TRBD1. This CDR3 contains 15 residues. Germline V CDR1 and CDR2: MNHEY, SVGEGT. With 3 bases clipped from V and 1 base from J, the junction kept 5 bases outside the gene matches. The CDR3 spells CASSYSGTANTEAFF. The CDR3 coding sequence is TGTGCCAGCAGTTATTCCGGGACAGCGAACACTGAAGCTTTCTTT.

Only one count was recorded for this clone. One end of the junction does not line up with germline, which may come from a read error. The CDR3 region is CAGSPGGLAGGLGETQYF. The CDR3 nucleotides read TGTGCCGGCAGCCCCGGGGGACTAGCGGGGGGGCTAGGAGAGACCCAGTACTTC. J is TRBJ2-5 and V is TRBV7-2; 16 bases align to TRBD2. Germline CDR1 is SGHTA and CDR2 is FQGNSA. This CDR3 has 18 residues.

V gene TRBV19 combines with J gene TRBJ2-3; D unresolved. The CDR3 totals 15 residues. CDR1 and CDR2 from the germline V gene are LNHDA and SQIVND (reference sequence). Trimming shortened V by 3 bases and J by 6 bases, and 16 bases separated the two germline ends. As DNA, the CDR3 is TGTGCCAGTAGTATCTCCCGCAATTACTACGATACGCAGTATTTT. Its protein product is CASSISRNYYDTQYF.

The CDR3 DNA sequence: TGTGCCAGCAGTCTCGGACAGGGGAGAGGAAACACCATATATTTT. Translating gives CASSLGQGRGNTIYF. V and J are TRBV28 and TRBJ1-3; the match to TRBD1 covers 9 bases. This CDR3 region has 15 residues. The germline V gene encodes CDR1 MDHEN and CDR2 SYDVKM. The J segment lost 4 bases and the V segment lost 5 bases, leaving 6 bases of the junction unmatched.

V gene TRBV5-1 combines with J gene TRBJ2-5; D may be TRBD2 (5 bases). The CDR3 sequence is 13 residues long. V was cut by 4 bases and J by 4 bases, with 11 bases left in between. Germline V lookup: CDR1 SGHRS, CDR2 YFSETQ. CDR3 DNA sequence: TGCGCCAGCAGCGGGATGGGGAGAGAGACCCAGTACTTC. It translates to CASSGMGRETQYF.

The chain recombines TRBV11-2 with TRBJ2-1; 8 bases line up with TRBD2. With 0 bases clipped from V and 3 bases from J, the junction kept 4 bases outside the gene matches. CDR3 length: 16 amino acids. Per germline, CDR1 SGHAT and CDR2 FQNNGV. CDR3 nucleotide sequence: TGTGCCAGCAGCTTAGATCGACGGGGGGGCTACAATGAGCAGTTCTTC. It encodes CASSLDRRGGYNEQFF. Using reference TRBV11-2 and TRBJ2-1 for the parts outside the CDR3, the full variable domain is EAGVAQSPRYKIIEKRQSVAFWCNPISGHATLYWYQQILGQGPKLLIQFQNNGVVDDSQLPKDRFSAERLKGVDSTLKIQPAKLEDSAVYLCASSLDRRGGYNEQFFGPGTRLTVL.

The chain is built from TRBV7-2 and TRBJ1-6; 7 bases fit TRBD1. Germline values: CDR1 SGHTA, CDR2 FQGNSA. The CDR3 consists of 15 residues. V lost 6 bases to trimming and J lost 3 bases; unmatched junction nucleotides: 5. Here the CDR3 DNA reads TGTGCCAGCAGGTACGGGACAGACTATAATTCACCCCTCCACTTT. The encoded protein is CASRYGTDYNSPLHF. Drawing the rest from reference TRBV7-2 and TRBJ1-6, the complete variable domain is GAGVSQSPSNKVTEKGKDVELRCDPISGHTALYWYRQSLGQGLEFLIYFQGNSAPDKSGLPSDRFSAERTGGSVSTLTIQRTQQEDSAVYLCASRYGTDYNSPLHFGNGTRLTVT.

The chain is built from TRBV5-1 and TRBJ2-7, with 7 bases fitting TRBD1. V shed 6 bases and J 5 bases; nucleotides not matched to a gene: 11. This CDR3 region has 14 residues. CDR1 and CDR2 from the germline V gene are SGHRS and YFSETQ. The CDR3 region is CASKPQGVGDEQYF. In nucleotides, the CDR3 is TGCGCCAGCAAACCTCAGGGGGTAGGGGACGAGCAGTACTTC.

The chain has TRBV28 and TRBJ2-6, with TRBD1 identical over 10 bases. The CDR3 runs 15 residues. CDR1 and CDR2 from the germline V gene are MDHEN and SYDVKM. V dropped 8 bases and J dropped 0; count of bases not matched to a gene: 1. This CDR3 reads CASGTGASGANVLTF. Here the CDR3 DNA reads TGTGCCAGCGGGACAGGGGCCTCTGGGGCCAACGTCCTGACTTTC.

The chain uses TRBV7-9 and TRBJ1-1; no clear D gene. The CDR3 sequence is 14 residues long. The germline V gene has CDR1 SEHNR and CDR2 FQNEAQ (reference sequence). V was pared by 5 bases and J by 1 base, with 11 bases between. As DNA, the CDR3 is TGTGCCAGCAGCCCACCCTCGGGGAACACTGAAGCTTTCTTT. Encoded protein: CASSPPSGNTEAFF. The variable domain in full, with the rest retrieved from reference TRBV7-9 and TRBJ1-1, is DTGVSQNPRHKITKRGQNVTFRCDPISEHNRLYWYRQTLGQGPEFLTYFQNEAQLEKSRLLSDRFSAERPKGSFSTLEIQRTEQGDSAMYLCASSPPSGNTEAFFGQGTRLTVV.